Listed here are 13 T cell receptor beta chains from one sample, sequenced in a study of T cells after yellow fever vaccination. Each CDR3 protein gets one entry after TCRdb re-called the 5' RACE reads with MiXCR. The table records hundreds of thousands of distinct CDR3 sequences, 18% of them present only once. The material was PBMCs, obtained before the yellow fever booster vaccination. The receptors shown here come from a man between 18 and 29 years old who received the YFV17D yellow fever vaccine.

This clonotype was observed a handful of times. V gene TRBV5-1 combines with J gene TRBJ2-5; D is unclear. The germline CDR1 and CDR2 sequences are SGHRS and YFSETQ. V was trimmed by 4 bases and J by 5 bases, leaving 12 bases between them. The CDR3 contains 13 residues. CDR3 nucleotides: TGCGCCAGCAGCCCCCCAAGCCGGGAGACCCAGTACTTC. Protein sequence: CASSPPSRETQYF.

The rearrangement uses TRBV27 and TRBJ2-1; 11 bases line up with TRBD2. V shed 7 bases, J shed 3 bases, and the junction held 8 bases outside the gene matches. The CDR3 has 16 residues. Germline V CDR1 and CDR2: MNHEY, SMNVEV (reference sequence). The CDR3 region has the DNA TGTGCCAGCACCTTTAGCGGGGGGGCCCTCTACAATGAGCAGTTCTTC. Translated: CASTFSGGALYNEQFF.

The chain has TRBV4-3 and TRBJ2-3, with 8 bases aligning to TRBD1. Per germline, CDR1 LGHNA and CDR2 YSLEER. Trimming took 4 bases from V and 2 from J; bases not matched to a gene: 8. The CDR3 contains 16 residues. The CDR3 DNA is TGCGCCAGCAGCCGGTATGGACAGGGTTCCACAGATACGCAGTATTTT. Protein: CASSRYGQGSTDTQYF.

The gene calls are TRBV12-3 or TRBV12-4 and TRBJ1-1; D might be TRBD1 (5 bases). This CDR3 is built from 15 residues. Trimming took 6 bases from V and 5 from J, leaving 19 bases between them. The DNA for the CDR3 is TGTGCCAGCAGCCCCCCCGGGGCCTGGTGGACTGAAGCTTTCTTT. Its translation is CASSPPGAWWTEAFF.

This clonotype was observed a handful of times. The rearrangement joins TRBV5-1 to TRBJ2-1, with D unresolved. Germline CDR1 reads SGHRS; CDR2 reads YFSETQ. V was shortened by 0 bases and J by 2 bases, with 9 bases between the two germline ends. There are 15 residues in the CDR3. The DNA of the CDR3 is TGCGCCAGCAGCTTGGACCTCGCGGCCTACAATGAGCAGTTCTTC. Its protein product is CASSLDLAAYNEQFF.

This rearrangement joins TRBV6-5 to TRBJ1-1; D remains unclear. Trimming took off 2 bases at V and 6 bases at J, with 13 bases between the two ends. This CDR3 is built from 14 residues. CDR1 and CDR2 (germline): MNHEY, SVGAGI. The CDR3 protein is CASSYARGASEAFF. The CDR3, as DNA: TGTGCCAGCAGTTACGCCCGAGGTGCCTCTGAAGCTTTCTTT.

This clonotype appeared a few times. This rearrangement joins TRBV6-5 to TRBJ1-6; 10 positions agree with TRBD1. With 6 bases clipped from V and 0 bases from J, the junction kept 11 bases outside the gene matches. This CDR3 is built from 19 residues. Per the germline V gene, CDR1 is MNHEY and CDR2 is SVGAGI. DNA for the CDR3: TGTGCCAGCAGAGGGGGACAGGGGATCTTAAGCTCCTATAATTCACCCCTCCACTTT. Protein: CASRGGQGILSSYNSPLHF.

This clonotype was seen more than once but under ten times. The chain combines TRBV18 with TRBJ2-3; TRBD1 agrees at 10 bases. This CDR3 has 17 amino acids. The trim removed 2 bases at V and 1 base at J, leaving 6 bases unmatched. Germline CDR1 is KGHSH and CDR2 is LQKENI. The CDR3 DNA reads TGTGCCAGCTCACCATCCGGGACAGGGGCGCGCACAGATACGCAGTATTTT. Its protein product is CASSPSGTGARTDTQYF. The full variable domain, in which reference TRBV18 and TRBJ2-3 provide the parts outside the CDR3, is NAGVMQNPRHLVRRRGQEARLRCSPMKGHSHVYWYRQLPEEGLKFMVYLQKENIIDESGMPKERFSAEFPKEGPSILRIQQVVRGDSAAYFCASSPSGTGARTDTQYFGPGTRLTVL.

This chain uses TRBV6-1 with TRBJ1-5; D gene ambiguous. The V gene's germline CDR1 is MNHNS and CDR2 SASEGT. The CDR3 contains 14 residues. V shed 1 base and J shed 7 bases, with 11 bases lying between them. Written as DNA, the CDR3 is TGTGCCAGCAGTGAAGGGGCCAGATCGCAGCCCCAGCATTTT. The encoded protein is CASSEGARSQPQHF.

V is TRBV7-6 and J is TRBJ2-1; the D is unclear. The CDR3 is made up of 12 amino acids. V was pared by 5 bases and J by 6 bases, with 8 bases between. Germline CDR1 and CDR2: SGHVS and FNYEAQ. This CDR3 is CASSMLGNEQFF. CDR3 coding DNA: TGTGCCAGCAGCATGCTAGGCAATGAGCAGTTCTTC.

This clonotype was seen more than once but under ten times. CDR3 coding DNA: TGCGCCAGCAGCCTTGGTGGGCTGGGAGATACGCAGTATTTT. Amino acids: CASSLGGLGDTQYF. The V and J genes are TRBV4-3 and TRBJ2-3; no clear D gene. CDR1 is LGHNA and CDR2 is YSLEER in the germline V gene. The CDR3 sequence is 14 residues long. Trimming left V 4 bases short and J 5 bases short, with 13 bases between.

This clonotype appeared many times. The chain combines TRBV25-1 with TRBJ1-5; D not certain. Trimming removed 4 bases from V and 3 bases from J, with 7 bases in between. Germline V gene lookup returns CDR1 MGHDK and CDR2 SYGVNS. The CDR3 runs to 13 residues. The CDR3 loop reads CASSAAANQPQHF. The CDR3 coding sequence is TGTGCCAGCAGTGCGGCAGCCAATCAGCCCCAGCATTTT.

The chain couples TRBV4-3 to TRBJ2-7, with D possibly being TRBD1 (5 bases). Trimming took 0 bases from V and 4 from J, leaving 16 bases between them. There are 16 residues in the CDR3. The V gene's germline CDR1 is LGHNA and CDR2 YSLEER. The CDR3 protein is CASSQDVRQRNYEQYF. The CDR3 DNA reads TGCGCCAGCAGCCAAGATGTGAGACAGAGAAATTACGAGCAGTACTTC.